This entry lists 2 T cell receptor beta chains sequenced from one sample in a study of shared clonotypes between healthy human individuals. Profiled with immunoSEQ multiplex PCR; TCRdb holds only in-frame clones, not every one. The sample consists of fewer than 700,000 clones, approximately 95% of them appearing once. CD8 cells regarded as naive lacked CD45RO, were positively chosen for CCR7, and omitted terminally differentiated effector memory CD45RA+ cells. Specimen: naive CD8+ T cells sorted from blood. The receptor source for this set is a woman in her 30s in good health.

The chain couples TRBV7-9 to TRBJ2-1; 8 nucleotides match TRBD2. J was trimmed by 5 bases and V by 0 bases; bases with no gene match: 6. The germline V gene has CDR1 SEHNR and CDR2 FQNEAQ (reference sequence). The CDR3 extends over 16 amino acids. CDR3 DNA sequence: TGTGCCAGCAGCTTAGCTGAGCGGGGGCCAAACAATGAGCAGTTCTTC. It codes for CASSLAERGPNNEQFF.

The chain recombines TRBV4-1 with TRBJ2-1; D remains ambiguous. The CDR3 has 19 residues. Germline CDR1 MGHRA, CDR2 YSYEKL. V was cut by 0 bases and J by 6 bases, with 24 bases left in between. CDR3 loop: CASSQDFRRLATGLNEQFF. The CDR3 bases are TGCGCCAGCAGCCAAGATTTTCGACGGCTGGCTACCGGGCTCAATGAGCAGTTCTTC.